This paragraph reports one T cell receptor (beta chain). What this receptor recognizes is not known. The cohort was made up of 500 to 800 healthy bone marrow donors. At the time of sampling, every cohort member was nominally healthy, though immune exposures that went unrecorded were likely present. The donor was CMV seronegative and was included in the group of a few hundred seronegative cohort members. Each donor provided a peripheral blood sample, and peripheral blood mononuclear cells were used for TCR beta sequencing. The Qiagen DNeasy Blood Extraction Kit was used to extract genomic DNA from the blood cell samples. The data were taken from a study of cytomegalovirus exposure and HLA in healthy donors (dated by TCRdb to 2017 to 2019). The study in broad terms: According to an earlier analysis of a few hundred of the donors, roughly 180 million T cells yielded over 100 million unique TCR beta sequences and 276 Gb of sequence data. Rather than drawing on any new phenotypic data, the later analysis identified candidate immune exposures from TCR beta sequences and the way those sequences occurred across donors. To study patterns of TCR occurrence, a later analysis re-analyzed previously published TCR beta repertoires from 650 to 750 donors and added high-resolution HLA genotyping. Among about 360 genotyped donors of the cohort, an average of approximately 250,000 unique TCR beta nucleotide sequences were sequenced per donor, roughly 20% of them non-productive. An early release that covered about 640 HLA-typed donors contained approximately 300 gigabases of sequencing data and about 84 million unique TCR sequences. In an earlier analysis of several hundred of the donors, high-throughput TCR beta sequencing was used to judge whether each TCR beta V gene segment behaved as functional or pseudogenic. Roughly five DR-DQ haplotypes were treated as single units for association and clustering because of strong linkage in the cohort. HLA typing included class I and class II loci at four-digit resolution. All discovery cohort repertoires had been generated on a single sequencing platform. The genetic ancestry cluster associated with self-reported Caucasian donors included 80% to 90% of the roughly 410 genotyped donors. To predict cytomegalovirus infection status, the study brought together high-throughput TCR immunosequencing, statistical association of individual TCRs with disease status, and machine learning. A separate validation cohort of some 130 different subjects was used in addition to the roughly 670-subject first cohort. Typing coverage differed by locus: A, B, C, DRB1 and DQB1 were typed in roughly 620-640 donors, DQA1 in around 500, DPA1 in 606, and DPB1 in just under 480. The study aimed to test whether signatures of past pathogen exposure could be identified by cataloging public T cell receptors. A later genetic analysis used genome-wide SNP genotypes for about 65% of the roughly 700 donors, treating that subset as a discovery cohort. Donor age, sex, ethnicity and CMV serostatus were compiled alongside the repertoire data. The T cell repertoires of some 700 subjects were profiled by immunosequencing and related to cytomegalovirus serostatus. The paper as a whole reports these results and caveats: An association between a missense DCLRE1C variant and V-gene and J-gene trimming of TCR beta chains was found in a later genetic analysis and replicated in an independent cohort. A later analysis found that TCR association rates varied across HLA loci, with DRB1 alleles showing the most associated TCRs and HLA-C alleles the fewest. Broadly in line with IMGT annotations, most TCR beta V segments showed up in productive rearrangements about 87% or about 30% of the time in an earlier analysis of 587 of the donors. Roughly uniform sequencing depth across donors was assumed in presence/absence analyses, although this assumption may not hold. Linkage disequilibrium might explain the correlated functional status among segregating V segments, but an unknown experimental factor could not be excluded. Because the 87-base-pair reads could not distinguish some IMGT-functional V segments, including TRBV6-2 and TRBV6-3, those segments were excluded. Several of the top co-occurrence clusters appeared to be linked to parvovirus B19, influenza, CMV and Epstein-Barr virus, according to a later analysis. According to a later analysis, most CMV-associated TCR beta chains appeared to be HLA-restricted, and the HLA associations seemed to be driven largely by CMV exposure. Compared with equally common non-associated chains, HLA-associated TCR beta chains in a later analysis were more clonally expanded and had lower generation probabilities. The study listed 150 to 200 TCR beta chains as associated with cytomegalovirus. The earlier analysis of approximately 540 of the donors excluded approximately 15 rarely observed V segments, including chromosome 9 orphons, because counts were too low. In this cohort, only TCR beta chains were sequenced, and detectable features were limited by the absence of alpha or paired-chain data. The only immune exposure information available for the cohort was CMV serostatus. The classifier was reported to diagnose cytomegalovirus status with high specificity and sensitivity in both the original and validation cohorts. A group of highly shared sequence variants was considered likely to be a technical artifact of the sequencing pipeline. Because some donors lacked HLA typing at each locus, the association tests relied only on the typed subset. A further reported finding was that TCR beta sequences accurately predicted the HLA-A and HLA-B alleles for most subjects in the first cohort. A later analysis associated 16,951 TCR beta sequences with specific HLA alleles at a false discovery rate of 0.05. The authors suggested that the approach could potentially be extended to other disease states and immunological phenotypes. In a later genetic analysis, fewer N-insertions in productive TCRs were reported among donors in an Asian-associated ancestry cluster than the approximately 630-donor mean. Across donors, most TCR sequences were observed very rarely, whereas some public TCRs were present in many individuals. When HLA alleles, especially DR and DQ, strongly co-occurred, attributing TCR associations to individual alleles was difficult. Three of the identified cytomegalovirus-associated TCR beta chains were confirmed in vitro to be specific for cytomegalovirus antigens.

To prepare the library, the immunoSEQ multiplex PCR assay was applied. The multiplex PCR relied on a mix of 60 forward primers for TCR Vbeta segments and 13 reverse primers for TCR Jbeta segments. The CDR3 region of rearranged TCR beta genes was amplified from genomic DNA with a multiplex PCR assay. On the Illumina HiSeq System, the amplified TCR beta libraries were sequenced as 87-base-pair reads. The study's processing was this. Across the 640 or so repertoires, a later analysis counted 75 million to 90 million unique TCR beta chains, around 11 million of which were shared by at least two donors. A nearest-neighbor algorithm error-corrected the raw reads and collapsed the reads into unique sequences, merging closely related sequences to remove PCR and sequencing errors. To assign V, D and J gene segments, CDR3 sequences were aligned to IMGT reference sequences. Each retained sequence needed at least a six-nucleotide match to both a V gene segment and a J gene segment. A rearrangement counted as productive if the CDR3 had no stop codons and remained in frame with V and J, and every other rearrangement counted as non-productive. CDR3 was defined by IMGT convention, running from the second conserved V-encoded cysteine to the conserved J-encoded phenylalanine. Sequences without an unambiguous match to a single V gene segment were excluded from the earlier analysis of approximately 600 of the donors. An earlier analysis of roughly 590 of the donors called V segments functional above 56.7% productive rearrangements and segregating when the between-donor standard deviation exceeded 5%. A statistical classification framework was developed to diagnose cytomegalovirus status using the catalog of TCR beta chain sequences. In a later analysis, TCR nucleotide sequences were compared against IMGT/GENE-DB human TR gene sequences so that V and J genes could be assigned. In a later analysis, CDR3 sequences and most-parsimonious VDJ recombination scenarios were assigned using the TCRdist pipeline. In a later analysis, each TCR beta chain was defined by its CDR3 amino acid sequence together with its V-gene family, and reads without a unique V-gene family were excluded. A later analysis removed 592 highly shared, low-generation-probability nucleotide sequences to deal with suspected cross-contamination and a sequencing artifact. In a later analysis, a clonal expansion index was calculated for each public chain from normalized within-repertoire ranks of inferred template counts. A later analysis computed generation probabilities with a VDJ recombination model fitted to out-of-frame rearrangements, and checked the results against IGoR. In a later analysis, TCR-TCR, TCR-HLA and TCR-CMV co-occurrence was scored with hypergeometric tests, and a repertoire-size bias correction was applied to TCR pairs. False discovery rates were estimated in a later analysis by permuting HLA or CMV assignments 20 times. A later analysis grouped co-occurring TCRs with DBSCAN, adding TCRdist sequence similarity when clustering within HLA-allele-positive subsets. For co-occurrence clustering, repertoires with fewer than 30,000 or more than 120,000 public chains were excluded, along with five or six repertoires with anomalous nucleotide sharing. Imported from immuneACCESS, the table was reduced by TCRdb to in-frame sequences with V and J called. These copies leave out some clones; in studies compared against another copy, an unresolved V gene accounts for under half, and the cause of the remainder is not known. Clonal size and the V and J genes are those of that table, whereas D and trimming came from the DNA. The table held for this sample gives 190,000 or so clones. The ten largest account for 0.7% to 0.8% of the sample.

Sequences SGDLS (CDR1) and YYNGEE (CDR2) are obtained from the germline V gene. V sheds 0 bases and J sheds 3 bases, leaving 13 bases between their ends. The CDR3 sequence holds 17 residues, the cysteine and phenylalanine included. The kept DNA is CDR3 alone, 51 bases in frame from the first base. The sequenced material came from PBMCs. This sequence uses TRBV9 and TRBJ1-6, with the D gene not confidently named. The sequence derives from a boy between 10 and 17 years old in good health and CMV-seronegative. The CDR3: CASSVEGSRDYNSPLHF. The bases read TGTGCCAGCAGCGTAGAAGGCAGTCGGGACTATAATTCACCCCTCCACTTT.